The 26 T cell receptor beta chains presented below share a single source sample, sequenced in a study of blood T cell repertoires in COVID-19 (dated by TCRdb to the early 2020s). Library construction relied on the immunoSEQ multiplex PCR assay. TCRdb retrieved this table from immuneACCESS and kept in-frame rearrangements only. Not all clones are present; in checked studies, unresolved V genes account for under half, and no reason is known for the remainder. The sample contains approximately 200,000 clones, about 80% of them found a single time. About 2.1% of the sample lies in the top ten. Sequencing was done on a sample of peripheral blood. The receptors originated from a woman aged 55-75 years with acute or convalescent COVID-19.

V gene TRBV5-1 combines with J gene TRBJ2-2; weak D call: TRBD2 (6 bases). The CDR3 is 21 amino acids. The germline gives CDR1 SGHRS, CDR2 YFSETQ. Trimming pared 0 bases from V and 5 bases from J, leaving 29 bases between. In DNA, the CDR3 is TGCGCCAGCAGCTTGGTTTTGGGAGGACCGAATCGGCCAGCGTGGACCGGGGAGCTGTTTTTT. Its translation is CASSLVLGGPNRPAWTGELFF.

The V and J genes are TRBV2 and TRBJ2-1; 7 positions agree with TRBD2. This CDR3 has 17 amino acids. V trimming: 2 bases; J trimming: 3 bases; junction bases outside the gene matches: 10. Germline CDR1 is SNHLY and CDR2 is FYNNEI. CDR3 loop: CASSESQGGGFYNEQFF. The DNA for the CDR3 is TGTGCCAGCAGTGAATCTCAGGGCGGGGGATTCTACAATGAGCAGTTCTTC.

The V call is TRBV10-1, the J call TRBJ1-4; D unclear. There are 15 residues in the CDR3. Germline CDR1 WNHNN, CDR2 SYGVQD (reference sequence). Trimming pared 4 bases from V and 0 bases from J, leaving 9 bases between. DNA for the CDR3: TGCGCCAGCAGTGTACAGTTCCCAACTAATGAAAAACTGTTTTTT. This codes for CASSVQFPTNEKLFF.

The chain combines TRBV5-8 with TRBJ1-5, with D possibly TRBD1 on 5 matching bases. V was clipped by 5 bases and J by 4 bases, with 16 bases between them. The CDR3 has 15 amino acids. Per the germline V gene, CDR1 is SGHTS and CDR2 is YDEGEE. The CDR3 loop is CASSPGGEDNQPQHF. CDR3 bases: TGTGCCAGCAGTCCCGGGGGAGAGGATAATCAGCCCCAGCATTTT.

The CDR3 DNA sequence: TGCAGTGTTAGTAGGACTAGCGGTAGGTCAGATACGCAGTATTTT. Translation gives CSVSRTSGRSDTQYF. The chain has TRBV20-1 and TRBJ2-3, with 10 positions matching TRBD2. The length of the CDR3 is 15 residues. Trimming removed 7 bases from V and 4 bases from J; junction bases left unmatched: 11. The V gene's germline CDR1 is DFQATT and CDR2 SNEGSKA (reference sequence).

The chain has TRBV3-1 (or the pseudogene TRBV3-2) and TRBJ2-1, with TRBD2 matching over 8 bases. V was clipped by 1 base and J by 9 bases; unmatched bases: 11. The CDR3 has 16 amino acids. CDR1 and CDR2 from the germline V gene are LGHDT and YNNKEL (reference sequence). In DNA, the CDR3 is TGTGCCAGCAGCCAAGTTGGGACTAGAAGTGGAGGTGAGCAGTTCTTC. Translation: CASSQVGTRSGGEQFF.

This clone appeared many times. V is TRBV14 and J is TRBJ2-2, with 9 positions matching TRBD2. J was trimmed by 6 bases and V by 0 bases; bases with no gene match: 11. CDR3 length equals 18 residues. From germline, CDR1 is SGHDN and CDR2 FVKESK. CDR3 region: CASSQDQVAGGPSGELFF. DNA for the CDR3: TGTGCCAGCAGCCAAGATCAGGTCGCGGGGGGGCCGTCCGGGGAGCTGTTTTTT.

This chain joins TRBV9 and TRBJ1-2, with 7 positions matching TRBD1. The V gene's germline CDR1 is SGDLS and CDR2 YYNGEE. The CDR3 has 15 amino acids. The J segment lost 7 bases and the V segment lost 4 bases, leaving 13 bases of the junction unmatched. The CDR3 DNA follows: TGTGCCAGCAGCTCCACCGGGACAGAAGTCTCTGGCTACACCTTC. This sequence encodes CASSSTGTEVSGYTF.

This chain joins TRBV2 and TRBJ2-3; D is possibly TRBD2 (6 bases). Trimming stripped 10 bases from V and 2 bases from J, with 19 bases between. Germline V CDR1 and CDR2: SNHLY, FYNNEI. The CDR3 is 15 residues long. The CDR3, as DNA: TGTGCCACCGCCCAGGCAGCGGGCCTCACAGATACGCAGTATTTT. Translation gives CATAQAAGLTDTQYF.

As to this clone: Different DNA sequences within this sample yield the same CDR3. The chain joins TRBV3-1 (or the pseudogene TRBV3-2) to TRBJ1-3, with D unclear. The length of the CDR3 is 13 residues. V lost 2 bases and J 2 bases, leaving 4 bases between the germline ends. Germline loops: CDR1 LGHDT, CDR2 YNNKEL (reference sequence). In DNA, the CDR3 is TGTGCCAGCAGCCAACAGGCTGGAAACACCATATATTTT. This gives the protein CASSQQAGNTIYF.

The CDR3 reads CASSLVVTSANTGELFF. As DNA, the CDR3 is TGCGCCAGCAGCTTGGTAGTCACTAGCGCGAACACCGGGGAGCTGTTTTTT. This sequence joins TRBV5-1 and TRBJ2-2, with 7 positions matching TRBD2. V gave up 0 bases and J gave up 0 bases; unmatched junction bases: 5. Germline values: CDR1 SGHRS, CDR2 YFSETQ. CDR3 size: 17 residues.

The chain employs TRBV19 and TRBJ1-2; 7 bases are a match to TRBD1. Trimming at V came to 4 bases and at J to 0 bases, leaving 8 bases not matched to a gene. The CDR3 is made up of 16 amino acids. CDR1 and CDR2 from the germline V gene are LNHDA and SQIVND (reference sequence). The CDR3 region has the DNA TGTGCCAGTAGTAAACGACAGGGATACGCTAACTATGGCTACACCTTC. This encodes CASSKRQGYANYGYTF.

The chain has TRBV4-1 and TRBJ2-5, with D tentatively TRBD1 (6 bases). This CDR3 spans 15 amino acids. Germline-derived CDR1 and CDR2 are MGHRA and YSYEKL. Trimming shortened V by 0 bases and J by 5 bases, and 13 bases separated the two germline ends. CDR3 in DNA: TGCGCCAGCAGCCAAGAACCAGGGGTATCGGAGACCCAGTACTTC. It is translated as CASSQEPGVSETQYF.

The chain joins TRBV28 to TRBJ1-2, with D uncertain. Germline CDR1 MDHEN, CDR2 SYDVKM. The CDR3 loop spans 13 amino acids. Deletions cut 2 bases from V and 7 bases from J, with 11 bases between. The CDR3 bases are TGTGCCAGCAGTTTAATCACCCGGGTTGGCTACACCTTC. Residues: CASSLITRVGYTF.

The chain carries TRBV5-1 and TRBJ1-2; D is perhaps TRBD1 (5 bases). Deletions cut 4 bases from V and 8 bases from J, with 15 bases between. Germline CDR1 and CDR2: SGHRS and YFSETQ. The CDR3 loop spans 13 amino acids. The CDR3 region has the DNA TGCGCCAGCAGCACGGACACCTTCGGGGGCTACACCTTC. This sequence encodes CASSTDTFGGYTF.

This clone has a handful of counts. V and J are TRBV21-1 and TRBJ1-1; the table's D call of TRBD1 was not tested on the DNA. TRBV21-1 is labeled a pseudogene. The CDR3 loop spans 17 amino acids. The CDR3 sequence is CASTSSSSRDRDTEAFF. The CDR3 region has the DNA TGTGCCAGCACCTCCTCTTCGTCCCGGGACAGGGACACTGAAGCTTTCTTT.

The chain uses TRBV19 and TRBJ2-7, with 11 bases identical to TRBD1. Germline V lookup: CDR1 LNHDA, CDR2 SQIVND (reference sequence). Trimming removed 5 bases from V and 6 bases from J; junction bases left unmatched: 6. This CDR3 is built from 14 residues. The chain's CDR3 is CASSSLGQGVEQYF. CDR3 DNA sequence: TGTGCCAGTAGTTCTCTGGGACAGGGGGTCGAGCAGTACTTC.

The chain uses TRBV25-1 and TRBJ1-2, with D possibly matching TRBD1 (6 bases). Germline V lookup: CDR1 MGHDK, CDR2 SYGVNS. V was cut by 6 bases and J by 3 bases, with 17 bases left in between. The CDR3 consists of 15 residues. CDR3 bases: TGTGCCAGCAGCCCCGTGGGGGGGGCGGACTATGGCTACACCTTC. Translation: CASSPVGGADYGYTF.

The rearrangement links TRBV4-1 to TRBJ2-3; the match to TRBD2 covers 7 bases. Germline V CDR1 and CDR2: MGHRA, YSYEKL. This CDR3 comprises 17 residues. The V gene end was trimmed by 4 bases and the J gene end by 0 bases; junction bases not matched to a gene: 10. As DNA, the CDR3 is TGCGCCAGCAGCCGCCAGGTCGGGGGGACTAGCACAGATACGCAGTATTTT. This gives the protein CASSRQVGGTSTDTQYF.

This chain links TRBV11-2 with TRBJ2-1; 10 bases are shared with TRBD2. This CDR3 is 15 amino acids long. V shed 1 base and J 10 bases; nucleotides not matched to a gene: 7. Per the germline V gene, CDR1 is SGHAT and CDR2 is FQNNGV. In DNA form, the CDR3 reads TGTGCCAGCAGCTTAGGTAGCGGGGGGTCCTTAGAGCAGTTCTTC. Amino acid sequence: CASSLGSGGSLEQFF.

The chain joins TRBV30 to TRBJ1-5; no firm D call. CDR1 and CDR2 (germline): GTSNPN, SVGIG (reference sequence). The CDR3 is made up of 14 amino acids. V was cut by 0 bases and J by 4 bases, with 10 bases left in between. CDR3 sequence (DNA): TGTGCCTGGAGTGTCGGGAGCGGGAATCAGCCCCAGCATTTT. Its protein product is CAWSVGSGNQPQHF.

This clone was seen only a few times. The chain links TRBV7-6 to TRBJ1-6; D may be TRBD1 (6 bases). Between the trimmed V and J ends, which lost 5 bases and 7 bases, there was a span of 15 bases. Germline lookup yields CDR1 SGHVS and CDR2 FNYEAQ. The length of the CDR3 is 15 residues. The DNA for the CDR3 is TGTGCCAGCAGCCAAGACGCCGGGACAAATTCACCCCTCCACTTT. It is translated as CASSQDAGTNSPLHF.

The J gene is TRBJ1-6, the V gene TRBV5-1; 7 nucleotides match TRBD1. The CDR3 consists of 17 residues. Germline V gene data show CDR1 as SGHRS and CDR2 as YFSETQ. With 5 bases clipped from V and 0 bases from J, the junction kept 8 bases outside the gene matches. Here the CDR3 DNA reads TGCGCCAGCAGATACGGGACAGAGAGCTCCTATAATTCACCCCTCCACTTT. Translation: CASRYGTESSYNSPLHF.

This clone was seen once. The V and J genes are TRBV4-1 and TRBJ2-3, with unresolved D. Germline V gene lookup returns CDR1 MGHRA and CDR2 YSYEKL. CDR3 length: 14 residues. V lost 0 bases and J lost 8, with 12 bases in between. CDR3 sequence reads: CASSQEQIYVTQYF. The CDR3 bases are TGCGCCAGCAGCCAAGAACAAATATACGTTACGCAGTATTTT.

The gene calls are TRBV5-5 and TRBJ1-4, with 8 bases fitting TRBD1. The length of the CDR3 is 14 residues. Trimming removed 6 bases from V and 6 bases from J; junction bases left unmatched: 7. Germline V gives CDR1 SGHKS, CDR2 YYEKEE (reference sequence). This chain's CDR3 is CASTRGPTYEKLFF. The CDR3 DNA reads as TGTGCCAGCACCAGGGGGCCTACGTATGAAAAACTGTTTTTT.

This clone has ten or more counts. This sequence joins TRBV2 and TRBJ2-2; 10 nucleotides match TRBD2. Germline V gene sequence: CDR1 SNHLY, CDR2 FYNNEI. CDR3 length equals 14 residues. V lost 4 bases to trimming and J lost 6 bases; unmatched junction nucleotides: 2. The CDR3 reads CASSAGTSAGELFF. For the CDR3, the DNA is TGTGCCAGCAGTGCCGGGACTAGCGCCGGGGAGCTGTTTTTT.